This TCR beta chain was obtained from a study of blood T cell repertoires in COVID-19 (dated by TCRdb to the early 2020s). With respect to the entire study: Samples covering the acute and convalescent phases of COVID-19 were provided by collaborators in the United States, Italy and Spain. The sample metadata nearly always contained a de-identified subject ID, COVID-19 status, age in years and sex. The material from the prospective study consisted of cDNA or gDNA derived from T cells, B-cell-depleted T cells, or PBMCs. Where HLA class I and class II types were available, the types were taken from metadata supplied by the sample provider, not from assay-based typing. Samples came from the ongoing ImmuneRACE study (first 160 participants) plus 1,254 subjects from 6 global collaborators. Subjects who had been exposed to COVID-19, were actively infected with it, or had recovered from it provided the deeply sampled blood TCRbeta repertoires that made up the dataset. The repertoires were made available in a free public database intended to serve as a resource for research on the immune response to SARS-CoV-2. Results the study describes overall, beyond this receptor: The amount of clinical and demographic metadata varied by source and participant and was provided uncurated.

The collaborating institutions used their own protocols to collect whole blood in K2EDTA tubes. For TCRbeta analysis, collaborator samples were shipped as frozen whole blood, as isolated PBMCs, or as DNA extracted from either sample type. TCRbeta CDR3 regions were amplified from genomic DNA using the immunoSEQ Assay, a bias-controlled multiplex PCR. The study's own analysis went as follows. Within the assay, amplification of reference gene primers was used to estimate how many nucleated cells each sample contained. Sequence reads were collapsed and filtered to measure the absolute abundance of every unique TCRbeta CDR3 rearrangement. For each sample, productive Simpson clonality was calculated as the square root of Simpson's diversity index over productive rearrangements. Here the immuneACCESS table is served through TCRdb, limited to in-frame sequences with V and J called. Missing clones are a known gap in these copies; in checked studies unresolved V genes cover under half, and the rest lacks a known reason. The D gene and trimming were derived from the DNA, and the V and J assignments and clone size from that table. The sample includes roughly 280,000 clones, with around four fifths observed a single time. The leading ten clones occupy 4.2% of the sample.

Regarding this clone: The specificity of this receptor is unknown. Base quality data are lacking; no much larger clone is found one base away.

The germline V gene (reference sequence) yields LNHDA for CDR1 and SQIVND for CDR2. V is reduced by 5 bases and J by 6 bases, leaving a spacing of 16 bases between them. The CDR3 sequence holds 15 residues, the cysteine and phenylalanine included. Left in the record is the CDR3 DNA by itself, 45 bases read in frame from the first base. The receptor was isolated from a man aged 55 to 70 with acute or convalescent COVID-19. Sequencing input: peripheral blood. The rearranged segments are TRBV19 and TRBJ2-2; TRBD2 is a possible D gene, resting on 6 matching bases. CDR3 loop: CASSRLESWAGELFF. The DNA sequence is TGTGCCAGTAGTCGACTAGAGTCTTGGGCCGGGGAGCTGTTTTTT.